These T cell receptor beta chains were read from a single sample in a study of PD-1 blockade in classical Hodgkin lymphoma. Using immunoSEQ multiplex PCR, the repertoire was profiled, and TCRdb retains in-frame clones only, with some absent. The sample has 10,000 to 15,000 clones; about nine tenths are singletons. Sample: CD4+ T cells from blood, taken at baseline. The receptors shown here come from a human donor with classical Hodgkin lymphoma. Both conserved end residues are part of each CDR3. Fields, in order: V gene, J gene, D gene, CDR3 protein, CDR3 DNA. The D gene is left open where the match is weak.

TRBV7-9	TRBJ2-2	TRBD1	CASSLAIRTGRTGELFF	TGTGCCAGCAGCTTAGCAATTCGGACAGGGCGAACCGGGGAGCTGTTTTTT
TRBV1	TRBJ1-1	NA	CTSSQDPGQGSSAFF	TGCACCAGCAGCCAAGATCCCGGACAGGGCAGTAGCGCTTTCTTT
TRBV9	TRBJ2-7	NA	CASSAQGTSYEQYF	TGTGCCAGCAGCGCACAGGGAACCTCCTACGAGCAGTACTTC